The source of this T cell receptor beta chain is a study of blood T cell repertoires in COVID-19. This clone has a single count. From germline, CDR1 is GTSNPN and CDR2 SVGIG (reference sequence). CDR3 size: 12 residues. V lost 4 bases, J lost 6 bases, and 12 bases lay in between. Assay used: immunoSEQ multiplex PCR; TCRdb lists only in-frame clones, some missing. The sample has under 250,000 clones; around nine tenths are singletons. Source material: PBMCs or T cells enriched from blood (not recorded which). The sequence was obtained from a woman in her 30s who had been exposed to COVID-19. J is TRBJ1-1 and V is TRBV30; a weak D match, TRBD1 (6 bases). The CDR3 here is CAWTGDGSEAFF. CDR3 DNA: TGTGCCTGGACAGGGGATGGGTCTGAAGCTTTCTTT. The entire variable domain, with the rest obtained from reference TRBV30 and TRBJ1-1, is as follows: SQTIHQWPATLVQPVGSPLSLECTVEGTSNPNLYWYRQAAGRGLQLLFYSVGIGQISSEVPQNLSASRPQDRQFILSSKKLLLSDSGFYLCAWTGDGSEAFFGQGTRLTVV.